This section outlines one TCR beta chain sequence together with its context. As yet, its antigen is unknown. Germline CDR1 reads SGDLS; CDR2 reads YYNGEE. The CDR3 contains 14 residues. V was pared by 4 bases and J by 1 base, with 12 bases between. The record originates from a study of cytomegalovirus exposure and HLA in healthy donors. The study, taken as a whole, reports: Presence/absence analyses supposed approximately even sequencing depth among donors. Common viral pathogens seemed, in a later analysis, to connect with several of the most significant clusters. Previously analyzed data showed that most TCR beta V segments were productive at a frequency of about 87% or about 30%.

At collection, donors were nominally healthy, but unrecorded immune exposures were probable. A multiplex PCR was run with 60 Vbeta primers and 13 Jbeta primers. The repertoire was sequenced with immunoSEQ multiplex PCR; TCRdb's copy has only in-frame clones and lacks some. In the table there are approximately 130,000 clones, 80% of which are singletons. The receptor's source is a woman in her thirties or forties in good health and CMV-seronegative. V usage is TRBV9 and J usage is TRBJ2-7, with D hard to call. Source material: PBMCs. The CDR3 DNA sequence: TGTGCCAGCAGCCCTGGGCCAGATTCCTACGAGCAGTACTTC. This sequence encodes CASSPGPDSYEQYF.